A selection of T cell receptor beta chains follows, all from one sample in a study of cytomegalovirus exposure and HLA in healthy donors. Method: immunoSEQ multiplex PCR; TCRdb's copy keeps in-frame clones and lacks some. This sample has about 100,000 clones, with more than 75% found just once. Sequencing was done on a sample of PBMCs. The source is a woman aged 55 to 70 in good health and CMV-seronegative. Both conserved end residues are part of each CDR3. Fields, in order: V gene, clone size, D gene, J gene, CDR3 DNA, CDR3 protein. D genes are given only for firm matches. Clone size is shown for a subset of rows, as once, few, many or a class of expanded clone.

V: TRBV4-3; size: -; D: TRBD2; J: TRBJ2-5; DNA: TGCGCCAGCAGCCAAGTGGCTAGCGGGGGGGGAGAGACCCAGTACTTC; CDR3: CASSQVASGGGETQYF
V: TRBV6-1; size: -; D: TRBD2; J: TRBJ2-7; DNA: TGTGCCAGCAGAGGACTAGCGGGGAGTTCGTACGAGCAGTACTTC; CDR3: CASRGLAGSSYEQYF
V: TRBV29-1; size: -; D: -; J: TRBJ1-1; DNA: TGCAGCGCGGGGGGACGGGAGAACACTGAAGCTTTCTTT; CDR3: CSAGGRENTEAFF
V: TRBV19; size: -; D: TRBD2; J: TRBJ2-6; DNA: TGTGCCAGTAGTATGGGGGGGTCTGGGGCCAACGTCCTGACTTTC; CDR3: CASSMGGSGANVLTF
V: TRBV28; size: -; D: TRBD1; J: TRBJ2-5; DNA: TGTGCCAGCGCTCAGGGACAGGGAGTGATGGAGACCCAGTACTTC; CDR3: CASAQGQGVMETQYF
V: TRBV5-1; size: -; D: TRBD1; J: TRBJ1-4; DNA: TGCGCCAGCAGCTTGGTCGCTCTGACAGGGAAAGAAAAACTGTTTTTT; CDR3: CASSLVALTGKEKLFF
V: TRBV6-1; size: few; D: TRBD1; J: TRBJ2-7; DNA: TGTGCCAGCAGTCCTTACTACAGGGGAGTCTACGAGCAGTACTTC; CDR3: CASSPYYRGVYEQYF
V: TRBV7-2; size: once; D: TRBD2; J: TRBJ2-3; DNA: TGTGCCAGCAGCCGGGGACTAGACGCAGATACGCAGTATTTT; CDR3: CASSRGLDADTQYF
V: TRBV6-6; size: -; D: -; J: TRBJ1-1; DNA: TGTGCCAGCAGTCGTCGACAAGAGAACACTGAAGCTTTCTTT; CDR3: CASSRRQENTEAFF
V: TRBV28; size: -; D: -; J: TRBJ1-2; DNA: TGTGCCAGCAGTTTGGGGGGGCGGGACTATGGCTACACCTTC; CDR3: CASSLGGRDYGYTF
V: TRBV7-9; size: -; D: -; J: TRBJ1-3; DNA: TGTGCCAGCAGCTTAGCGGACTTCCGCCCTTATTTT; CDR3: CASSLADFRPYF
V: TRBV11-3; size: -; D: -; J: TRBJ2-2; DNA: TGTGCCAGCAGCTTCGGCACAGGGAACACCGGGGAGCTGTTTTTT; CDR3: CASSFGTGNTGELFF
V: TRBV2; size: few; D: -; J: TRBJ1-5; DNA: TGTGCCAGCAGTGACACCGCAGGGTCGAGGCAGCCCCAGCATTTT; CDR3: CASSDTAGSRQPQHF
V: TRBV6-5; size: -; D: -; J: TRBJ2-7; DNA: TGTGCCAGCAGTTCCCGGCCTGCGGGGGAGCAGTACTTC; CDR3: CASSSRPAGEQYF
V: TRBV4-3; size: once; D: -; J: TRBJ1-1; DNA: TGCGCCAGCAGCCAAGATGCAGGCATGAACACTGAAGCTTTCTTT; CDR3: CASSQDAGMNTEAFF
V: TRBV7-8; size: few; D: -; J: TRBJ1-1; DNA: TGTGCCAGCAGCTTAGGACAGTTTTATGAAGCTTTCTTT; CDR3: CASSLGQFYEAFF
V: TRBV6-5; size: -; D: -; J: TRBJ2-5; DNA: TGTGCCAGCAGCCGAGGGTTCGGCGGGGAAGAGACCCAGTACTTC; CDR3: CASSRGFGGEETQYF
V: TRBV6-6; size: -; D: -; J: TRBJ2-7; DNA: TGTGCCAGCAGGTACCGCCACGACAGAGCCTACGAGCAGTACTTC; CDR3: CASRYRHDRAYEQYF
V: TRBV19; size: -; D: -; J: TRBJ2-1; DNA: TGTGCCAGTAATTCCGGGATAGGGCACAATGAGCAGTTCTTC; CDR3: CASNSGIGHNEQFF
V: TRBV7-9; size: -; D: -; J: TRBJ2-2; DNA: TGTGCCAGCAGCGGACAATCGGGTGGGGAGCTGTTTTTT; CDR3: CASSGQSGGELFF
V: TRBV6-5; size: -; D: -; J: TRBJ1-5; DNA: TGTGCCAGCAGTTACATCATAGGGGAGCCCCAGCATTTT; CDR3: CASSYIIGEPQHF
V: TRBV6-1; size: few; D: -; J: TRBJ2-7; DNA: TGTGCCAGCAGTGAAGAGGCAGGCGCCTACGAGCAGTACTTC; CDR3: CASSEEAGAYEQYF
V: TRBV5-6; size: -; D: TRBD1; J: TRBJ1-1; DNA: TGTGCCAGCAGCTTTAATCCGGGACAGCCGAACACTGAAGCTTTCTTT; CDR3: CASSFNPGQPNTEAFF
V: TRBV5-1; size: -; D: TRBD2; J: TRBJ2-1; DNA: TGCGCCAGCAGACTGACTAGCGACTCCTACAATGAGCAGTTCTTC; CDR3: CASRLTSDSYNEQFF